Listed here are 22 T cell receptor beta chains from one sample, sequenced in a study of CD8+CD57+ T cells in acquired aplastic anemia. Profiles of TCR beta VDJ and CDR3 were generated from a genomic DNA template. TCRdb fed the reads into MiXCR, producing one record per CDR3 protein. The sample lists about 180,000 distinct CDR3 sequences; 40% to 55% were seen once. Individuals selected for sequencing had exhibited CD8+CD57+ cell expansion on flow cytometry. Input material: sorted CD4+, CD8+, or CD8+CD57+ T cells (not recorded which) from PBMCs. The source is a human donor with aplastic anemia.

The V call is TRBV20-1, the J call TRBJ2-7; perhaps D is TRBD1 or TRBD2 (5 bases each). There are 13 residues in the CDR3. The V end was cut by 4 bases, the J end by 4 bases, with 14 bases between. The germline CDR1 and CDR2 sequences are DFQATT and SNEGSKA (reference sequence). CDR3 protein: CSANGAGQYEQYF. CDR3 nucleotides: TGCAGTGCTAACGGGGCAGGTCAATACGAGCAGTACTTC.

At least ten counts were recorded for this clonotype. This sequence joins TRBV4-2 and TRBJ2-5; 7 positions agree with TRBD2. The ends lost 3 bases at V and 3 bases at J; junction bases unmatched: 10. Germline-derived CDR1 and CDR2 are LGHNA and YNFKEQ. The CDR3 length is 16 residues. The DNA of the CDR3 is TGTGCCAGCAGCCAGCGGAAAGGGGCGGGGGAAGAGACCCAGTACTTC. This sequence encodes CASSQRKGAGEETQYF.

The V and J genes are TRBV10-3 and TRBJ2-7; a possible D gene is TRBD2 (5 bases). Germline CDR1 ENHRY, CDR2 SYGVKD. Trimming took 10 bases from V and 0 from J, leaving 13 bases between them. This CDR3 comprises 13 residues. CDR3 nucleotide sequence: TGTGCCACCCGGACGGGGAGCTCCTACGAGCAGTACTTC. Residues: CATRTGSSYEQYF.

Concerning this clonotype: At one end the junction does not follow the germline gene, possibly because of a read error. The chain links TRBV6-5 to TRBJ2-2; 12 nucleotides line up with TRBD2. In germline, CDR1 is MNHEY, CDR2 SVGAGI. The CDR3 runs 16 residues. The DNA of the CDR3 is TGTGCCAGCAGTTCCGGACTAGCGGGGCTCGACGGGGAGCTGTTTTTC. Its protein product is CASSSGLAGLDGELFF.

As to this clonotype: This may be a read error: a much more frequent sequence differs by one nucleotide. J is TRBJ2-3 and V is TRBV10-3, with 13 bases that match TRBD2. Germline assignment: CDR1 ENHRY and CDR2 SYGVKD. CDR3 size: 16 residues. V was pared by 11 bases and J by 2 bases, with 10 bases of the junction left unmatched. The CDR3 DNA is TGTGCCTCACGGGGACTAGCGGGGACCATCACAGATACGCAGTATTTT. As protein: CASRGLAGTITDTQYF.

Regarding this clonotype: A junction boundary mismatches the germline segment, possibly from a read error. V is TRBV7-7 and J is TRBJ2-2, with D possibly matching TRBD1 (5 bases). CDR3 length: 15 amino acids. Germline-derived CDR1 and CDR2 are SSHAT and FNYEAQ (reference sequence). CDR3 in DNA: TGTGCTAGCAGCTTAGCAGGGCCCAACACCGGGGAGCTGTTTTTT. Protein product: CASSLAGPNTGELFF.

This chain connects TRBV20-1 to TRBJ1-1, with D tentatively TRBD1 (6 bases). The V and J ends lost 5 bases and 1 base respectively, with 8 bases between them. This CDR3 has 12 amino acids. CDR1 is DFQATT and CDR2 is SNEGSKA in the germline V gene (reference sequence). The CDR3 here is CSAGGRNTEAFF. In DNA, the CDR3 is TGCAGTGCTGGGGGCCGGAACACTGAAGCTTTCTTT.

The table lists this clonotype with a count of one. One base away lies a much larger clone, so this may be a sequencing read error. The chain joins TRBV3-1 to TRBJ2-7, with D possibly being TRBD2 (7 bases). The CDR3 runs to 15 residues. CDR1 and CDR2 (germline): LGHDT, YNNKEL (reference sequence). The V and J ends lost 5 bases and 1 base respectively, with 15 bases between them. The CDR3 coding sequence is TGTGCCAGCAGCTGGGAGGGGGTAGTGTCCTACGAGCAGTACTTC. Amino acids: CASSWEGVVSYEQYF.

Worth noting for this clonotype: This sequence may be a read error, since a much larger clone differs from it by one base. The chain couples TRBV2 to TRBJ1-1, with D uncertain. The germline V and J ends were trimmed by 7 bases and 1 base, with 16 bases remaining between them. Germline V CDR1 and CDR2: SNHLY, FYNNEI. The CDR3 sequence is 15 residues long. The CDR3 is CASNSVGGGNTEAFF. As DNA, the CDR3 is TGTGCCAGCAACTCCGTCGGTGGAGGGAACACTGAAGCTTTCTTT.

This chain joins TRBV12-3 or TRBV12-4 and TRBJ1-1, with D hard to call. V lost 3 bases, J lost 4 bases, and 12 bases lay in between. The length of the CDR3 is 14 residues. CDR3 residues: CASSLDPLVTEAFF. As DNA, the CDR3 is TGTGCCAGCAGTTTGGATCCCTTGGTCACTGAAGCTTTCTTT.

This clonotype has just a few counts. The rearrangement joins TRBV3-1 to TRBJ2-1, with 9 bases that match TRBD1. The CDR3 contains 14 residues. The V segment lost 3 bases and the J segment 7 bases; nucleotides outside the gene matches: 4. The germline gives CDR1 LGHDT, CDR2 YNNKEL (reference sequence). CDR3: CASSHRDRVNEQFF. In DNA, the CDR3 is TGTGCCAGCAGCCACCGGGACAGGGTAAATGAGCAGTTCTTC.

The chain links TRBV12-3 or TRBV12-4 to TRBJ2-1, with TRBD2 matching over 10 bases. J gave up 0 bases and V 8 bases, and 7 bases lay outside the gene matches. The CDR3 spans 16 residues. DNA for the CDR3: TGTGCCAGCTATAGCGGGGGGACGAGCTCCTACAATGAGCAGTTCTTC. Amino acid sequence: CASYSGGTSSYNEQFF.

This clonotype was counted many times. The chain combines TRBV19 with TRBJ1-1, with 7 bases that match TRBD1. The CDR3 is 16 amino acids. V shed 5 bases, J shed 2 bases, and the junction held 11 bases outside the gene matches. Germline CDR1 reads LNHDA; CDR2 reads SQIVND (reference sequence). The CDR3 region has the DNA TGTGCCAGTAGTTCAAAAACAGGGGCTGTTAACACTGAAGCTTTCTTT. The encoded protein is CASSSKTGAVNTEAFF.

This clonotype was seen repeatedly, ten times or more. The chain links TRBV5-6 to TRBJ2-7; D possibly corresponds to TRBD1 (6 bases). V was shortened by 2 bases and J by 2 bases, with 20 bases between the two germline ends. Germline CDR1 and CDR2: SGHDT and YYEEEE. CDR3 length equals 17 residues. CDR3 in amino acids: CASSLGRRQALTYEQYF. For the CDR3, the DNA is TGTGCCAGCAGCTTAGGGCGGCGACAGGCCCTAACCTACGAGCAGTACTTC.

V is TRBV5-1 and J is TRBJ2-5, with TRBD1 matching over 8 bases. The CDR3 is 14 residues long. Trimming cost V 0 bases and J 5 bases; bases outside gene matches: 3. Germline CDR1 reads SGHRS; CDR2 reads YFSETQ. CDR3 coding DNA: TGCGCCAGCAGCTTGGGACAGGGGAAGGAGACCCAGTACTTC. This sequence encodes CASSLGQGKETQYF.

The chain combines TRBV7-2 with TRBJ2-1; no clear D. This CDR3 contains 13 residues. Per germline, CDR1 SGHTA and CDR2 FQGNSA. Trimming took off 2 bases at V and 16 bases at J, with 18 bases between the two ends. CDR3 loop: CASSLTIVVGGFF. For the CDR3, the DNA is TGTGCCAGCAGCTTAACAATAGTAGTCGGTGGCTTCTTC.

The chain recombines TRBV11-1 with TRBJ2-6; a weak D match, TRBD1 (5 bases). The CDR3 loop spans 20 amino acids. V gave up 8 bases and J gave up 0 bases, with 26 bases separating them. The germline V gene has CDR1 SGHAT and CDR2 FQDESV (reference sequence). The CDR3 DNA reads TGTGCCAGCCGACAGACAGTAAAACACCTCGCCAACTCTGGGGCCAACGTCCTGACTTTC. Translated, it gives CASRQTVKHLANSGANVLTF. Full variable domain (outside the CDR3, taken from reference TRBV11-1 and TRBJ2-6): EAEVAQSPRYKITEKSQAVAFWCDPISGHATLYWYRQILGQGPELLVQFQDESVVDDSQLPKDRFSAERLKGVDSTLKIQPAELGDSAMYLCASRQTVKHLANSGANVLTFGAGSRLTVL.

V and J are TRBV7-9 and TRBJ2-7; D may match TRBD1 or TRBD2 (5 bases each). This CDR3 is 14 amino acids long. Germline CDR1 SEHNR, CDR2 FQNEAQ (reference sequence). Trimming removed 5 bases from V and 5 bases from J, with 16 bases in between. In nucleotides, the CDR3 is TGTGCCAGCAGCCCAGGGACCGGGATTAACGAGCAGTACTTC. Its protein product is CASSPGTGINEQYF.

This clonotype was recorded at least ten times. The V and J genes are TRBV6-1 and TRBJ2-5, with a tentative D call TRBD1 (5 bases). Germline-derived CDR1 and CDR2 are MNHNS and SASEGT. V shed 8 bases and J shed 1 base, with 14 bases lying between them. The CDR3 loop spans 14 amino acids. CDR3 nucleotides: TGTGCCAGCCCTGGCCAGACAGTCCAAGAGACCCAGTACTTC. Translating gives CASPGQTVQETQYF.

CDR3 loop: CASSPGDLSYEQGWGWSPLHF. CDR3 coding DNA: TGTGCCAGCAGTCCGGGGGACCTCTCCTATGAGCAGGGATGGGGTTGGTCACCCCTCCACTTT. V is TRBV25-1 and J is TRBJ1-3; weak D call: TRBD1 (5 bases). Judging by the DNA end, TRBJ1-6 fits better; the J call may be wrong. The CDR3 runs to 21 residues. In germline, CDR1 is MGHDK, CDR2 SYGVNS.

The chain employs TRBV5-4 and TRBJ2-2, with 7 bases aligning to TRBD1. The germline gives CDR1 SGHNT, CDR2 YYREEE (reference sequence). This CDR3 region has 17 residues. The trim removed 0 bases at V and 3 bases at J, leaving 8 bases unmatched. The CDR3: CASSLGRQGLDTGELFF. The CDR3 DNA reads as TGTGCCAGCAGCTTGGGGAGACAGGGCCTAGACACCGGGGAGCTGTTTTTT.

This clonotype has ten or more counts. The chain has TRBV25-1 and TRBJ1-3; 10 nucleotides match TRBD1. CDR1 is MGHDK and CDR2 is SYGVNS in the germline V gene. The CDR3 has 14 amino acids. V was pared by 3 bases and J by 7 bases, with 3 bases of the junction left unmatched. The CDR3 DNA follows: TGTGCCAGCAGTGATCAGGGACAGGGGAACACCATATATTTT. Translated: CASSDQGQGNTIYF.